Listed below are T cell receptor beta chains from one sample, sequenced in a study of blood T cell repertoires in COVID-19. The repertoire was sequenced with immunoSEQ multiplex PCR; TCRdb's copy has only in-frame clones and lacks some. The data contain 53,000 or so clones, 70% to 90% of them singletons. The source material was peripheral blood. These TCRs come from a man older than 75 with acute or convalescent COVID-19. CDR3s include the opening cysteine and the closing phenylalanine or tryptophan. D genes are given only for firm matches. Size is omitted from some rows. Given values are once, few, many or a class for expanded clones.

CDR3nt,CDR3aa,abundance,v_gene,j_gene,d_gene
TGTGCCAGCAGCTTGGAGGGGCGAGGAATCTACGAGCAGTACTTC,CASSLEGRGIYEQYF,NA,TRBV5-5,TRBJ2-7,NA
TGTGCCAGCTCACCGCGAAGCGGTGCTTACCAAGAGACCCAGTACTTC,CASSPRSGAYQETQYF,NA,TRBV18,TRBJ2-5,NA
TGTGCCAGCAGCCAAGAGGGGCGGGGGCTTAGCTATGGCTACACCTTC,CASSQEGRGLSYGYTF,NA,TRBV3-1/TRBV3-2,TRBJ1-2,NA
TGTGCCACCCAGGGACAGCTGAACACTGAAGCTTTCTTT,CATQGQLNTEAFF,NA,TRBV12-3/TRBV12-4,TRBJ1-1,TRBD1
TGTGACGACAGGGAGGACCAGCCCCAGCATTTT,CDDREDQPQHF,NA,TRBV6-5,TRBJ1-5,TRBD1
TGTGCCTCATCCACCGGGACAGGCACTAACTATGGCTACACCTTC,CASSTGTGTNYGYTF,NA,TRBV19,TRBJ1-2,TRBD1
TGCGCCAGCAGCCAAGAAAATAGGGCAGGGCGGGAAAAACTGTTTTTT,CASSQENRAGREKLFF,NA,TRBV4-1,TRBJ1-4,NA
TGTGCCACTGGCGACAGCGTCTATGGCTACACCTTC,CATGDSVYGYTF,NA,TRBV24-1,TRBJ1-2,NA
TGTGCCATCAGTGAGTCAGGTCCAGGGTCTGAAGCTTTCTTT,CAISESGPGSEAFF,NA,TRBV10-3,TRBJ1-1,NA
TGTGCCAGCTCACTGACACTCGACAGGAACTATGGCTACACCTTC,CASSLTLDRNYGYTF,NA,TRBV18,TRBJ1-2,NA
TGTGCCAGCACCCGGGGCACCGGGCGGGGCGAGCAGTACTTC,CASTRGTGRGEQYF,NA,TRBV5-5,TRBJ2-7,NA
TGTGCCAGCAGCTTAGCGCGTGGGACAGGGGAGTGGACTCACTATGGCTACACCTTC,CASSLARGTGEWTHYGYTF,once,TRBV7-9,TRBJ1-2,TRBD1
TGTGCCACCAGTGATGTGGACAGGGGGAGGCCTCTTTACACTGAAGCTTTCTTT,CATSDVDRGRPLYTEAFF,NA,TRBV24-1,TRBJ1-1,TRBD1
TGTGCCAGCAGCCAACAACAGGGCGAGGGAACTGAAGCTTTCTTT,CASSQQQGEGTEAFF,NA,TRBV4-2,TRBJ1-1,NA
TGTGCCTGGAGTTTGACAGCCGACAATAATTCACCCCTCCACTTT,CAWSLTADNNSPLHF,NA,TRBV30,TRBJ1-6,NA
TGTGCCAGCAGTGAAGTCTTTGAAGGGGGCCTGCGGGTCAACGGGGAAAAACTGTTTTTT,CASSEVFEGGLRVNGEKLFF,NA,TRBV6-1,TRBJ1-4,TRBD1
TGTGCCAGCAGCAGGGGACTAGCGGCCACGGGCAATGAGCAGTTCTTC,CASSRGLAATGNEQFF,NA,TRBV5-4,TRBJ2-1,TRBD2
TGTGCCAGCAGCTTAATTGGGCAGGGTGCTCAAGAGACCCAGTACTTC,CASSLIGQGAQETQYF,NA,TRBV5-6,TRBJ2-5,NA
TGTGCCAGTAGTAGACCCCCGGGGGGGGGATACAATGAGCAGTTCTTC,CASSRPPGGGYNEQFF,NA,TRBV19,TRBJ2-1,TRBD2
TGCGCCAGCAGCCAAGGGGGGACAGGGCGGTTTAGGAATTCACCCCTCCACTTT,CASSQGGTGRFRNSPLHF,NA,TRBV4-1,TRBJ1-6,TRBD1